The rows below give T cell receptor beta chains drawn from one sample of a study of cytomegalovirus exposure and HLA in healthy donors. Clones were read by immunoSEQ multiplex PCR, and TCRdb kept only the in-frame ones, dropping some. The repertoire holds 90,000 to 120,000 clones, with about 80% as singletons. The sequenced sample was PBMCs. The receptors derive from a man in his sixties in good health and CMV-seropositive. The CDR3 runs from the conserved cysteine through the conserved F or W. Each record gives: D gene, V gene, clone size, J gene, CDR3 length, CDR3 protein, CDR3 DNA. D genes are given only for firm matches. Some rows mark clone size as missing; the rest say once, few, many or name a class of expanded clone.

D: NA; V: TRBV10-2; size: NA; J: TRBJ1-5; length: 13; CDR3: CASGRGGDQPQHF; DNA: TGCGCCAGCGGCAGGGGAGGGGATCAGCCCCAGCATTTT
D: NA; V: TRBV7-9; size: NA; J: TRBJ1-2; length: 12; CDR3: CSSSLVGRGYTF; DNA: TGTTCCAGCAGCTTAGTCGGTCGGGGCTACACCTTC
D: NA; V: TRBV5-1; size: NA; J: TRBJ2-1; length: 16; CDR3: CASSPAGTSSYNEQFF; DNA: TGCGCCAGCAGCCCAGCCGGGACAAGCTCCTACAATGAGCAGTTCTTC
D: TRBD2; V: TRBV5-1; size: NA; J: TRBJ2-5; length: 16; CDR3: CASSLGIAGVQETQYF; DNA: TGCGCCAGCAGCTTGGGGATAGCGGGGGTCCAAGAGACCCAGTACTTC
D: TRBD2; V: TRBV10-2; size: NA; J: TRBJ2-5; length: 13; CDR3: CASRLAGEKTQYF; DNA: TGCGCCAGCCGTCTAGCGGGGGAAAAGACCCAGTACTTC
D: TRBD1; V: TRBV2; size: NA; J: TRBJ1-1; length: 15; CDR3: CASSLWSGGNTEAFF; DNA: TGTGCCAGCAGTTTGTGGTCAGGGGGGAACACTGAAGCTTTCTTT
D: NA; V: TRBV6-5; size: NA; J: TRBJ2-1; length: 15; CDR3: CASSQLRGSGNEQFF; DNA: TGTGCCAGCAGTCAACTCAGGGGTTCGGGCAATGAGCAGTTCTTC
D: NA; V: TRBV7-6; size: NA; J: TRBJ2-5; length: 15; CDR3: CASSLVTGRWETQYF; DNA: TGTGCCAGCAGCTTAGTAACAGGGCGGTGGGAGACCCAGTACTTC
D: NA; V: TRBV18; size: NA; J: TRBJ1-6; length: 15; CDR3: CASSPGGGNNSPLHF; DNA: TGTGCCAGCTCTCCGGGGGGGGGAAATAATTCACCCCTCCACTTT
D: TRBD1; V: TRBV4-3; size: NA; J: TRBJ2-7; length: 15; CDR3: CASSQAGGLFDEQYF; DNA: TGCGCCAGCAGCCAGGCAGGGGGCCTATTTGACGAGCAGTACTTC
D: NA; V: TRBV19; size: NA; J: TRBJ1-4; length: 16; CDR3: CASSNRFEATNEKLFF; DNA: TGTGCCAGTAGTAACCGATTCGAGGCAACTAATGAAAAACTGTTTTTT
D: NA; V: TRBV4-2; size: NA; J: TRBJ1-3; length: 14; CDR3: CASSQELGQNTIYF; DNA: TGTGCCAGCAGCCAAGAACTGGGACAAAACACCATATATTTT
D: NA; V: TRBV19; size: NA; J: TRBJ2-1; length: 18; CDR3: CASSIDQPGASSYNEQFF; DNA: TGTGCCAGTAGTATAGATCAGCCAGGGGCAAGCTCCTACAATGAGCAGTTCTTC
D: NA; V: TRBV6-7; size: NA; J: TRBJ2-7; length: 16; CDR3: CASSYGAGLGSYEQYF; DNA: TGTGCCAGCAGTTACGGGGCAGGGTTAGGTTCCTACGAGCAGTACTTC
D: NA; V: TRBV27; size: NA; J: TRBJ1-1; length: 15; CDR3: CASRPPGGTNTEAFF; DNA: TGTGCCAGCAGACCCCCCGGGGGAACTAACACTGAAGCTTTCTTT
D: NA; V: TRBV19; size: NA; J: TRBJ1-4; length: 15; CDR3: CAAGGAWGTNEKLFF; DNA: TGTGCCGCGGGCGGGGCTTGGGGAACTAATGAAAAACTGTTTTTT
D: NA; V: TRBV7-2; size: NA; J: TRBJ2-5; length: 14; CDR3: CASSLVAGGETQYF; DNA: TGTGCCAGCAGCTTAGTGGCGGGCGGGGAGACCCAGTACTTC
D: TRBD1; V: TRBV28; size: NA; J: TRBJ1-5; length: 14; CDR3: CASHGTGGRQPQHF; DNA: TGTGCCAGCCACGGGACAGGGGGCCGTCAGCCCCAGCATTTT
D: NA; V: TRBV2; size: NA; J: TRBJ2-6; length: 14; CDR3: CASSPLSGANVLTF; DNA: TGTGCCAGCAGTCCACTCTCTGGGGCCAACGTCCTGACTTTC
D: NA; V: TRBV9; size: NA; J: TRBJ1-1; length: 14; CDR3: CASSVTQSNTEAFF; DNA: TGTGCCAGCAGCGTTACACAGTCGAACACTGAAGCTTTCTTT
D: NA; V: TRBV7-8; size: once; J: TRBJ1-5; length: 15; CDR3: CASSSPAGGNQPQHF; DNA: TGTGCCAGCAGCTCGCCGGCGGGCGGCAATCAGCCCCAGCATTTT
D: NA; V: TRBV6-5; size: NA; J: TRBJ1-1; length: 12; CDR3: CASSTGLTEAFF; DNA: TGTGCCAGCAGTACAGGGCTGACTGAAGCTTTCTTT
D: NA; V: TRBV4-3; size: once; J: TRBJ1-4; length: 15; CDR3: CASSRGDGANEKLFF; DNA: TGCGCCAGCAGCCGGGGAGACGGAGCTAATGAAAAACTGTTTTTT
D: TRBD2; V: TRBV19; size: NA; J: TRBJ2-1; length: 13; CDR3: CATGLAGIDEQFF; DNA: TGTGCCACCGGACTAGCGGGAATCGATGAGCAGTTCTTC
D: TRBD1; V: TRBV27; size: NA; J: TRBJ1-1; length: 15; CDR3: CASSPGTGENTEAFF; DNA: TGTGCCAGCAGTCCCGGGACAGGGGAGAACACTGAAGCTTTCTTT
D: NA; V: TRBV1; size: few; J: TRBJ1-1; length: 16; CDR3: CTSSRLDRAVEAEAFF; DNA: TGCACCAGCAGCCGCCTGGACAGGGCCGTTGAGGCTGAAGCTTTCTTT
D: TRBD1; V: TRBV18; size: once; J: TRBJ1-1; length: 15; CDR3: CASSSSQGADTEAFF; DNA: TGTGCCAGCTCATCGTCTCAGGGGGCAGACACTGAAGCTTTCTTT
D: TRBD1; V: TRBV4-3; size: few; J: TRBJ2-7; length: 17; CDR3: CASSQALSGTGAYEQYF; DNA: TGCGCCAGCAGCCAAGCCCTCTCCGGGACAGGGGCCTACGAGCAGTACTTC
D: NA; V: TRBV10-3; size: once; J: TRBJ1-4; length: 16; CDR3: CAISADSSPTNEKLFF; DNA: TGTGCCATCAGTGCGGACAGTTCCCCAACTAATGAAAAACTGTTTTTT
D: TRBD2; V: TRBV27; size: NA; J: TRBJ2-3; length: 16; CDR3: CASSRTSGGRTDTQYF; DNA: TGTGCCAGCAGTCGGACTAGCGGGGGTCGCACAGATACGCAGTATTTT
D: NA; V: TRBV15; size: NA; J: TRBJ1-1; length: 14; CDR3: CATSRGGDDTEAFF; DNA: TGTGCCACCAGCAGGGGGGGGGACGACACTGAAGCTTTCTTT
D: TRBD1; V: TRBV19; size: NA; J: TRBJ2-1; length: 14; CDR3: CASSTRQGDNEQFF; DNA: TGTGCCAGTAGTACCCGACAGGGAGACAATGAGCAGTTCTTC
D: NA; V: TRBV7-9; size: NA; J: TRBJ1-5; length: 15; CDR3: CASSLRREGSQPQHF; DNA: TGTGCCAGCAGCTTGAGGAGGGAGGGGAGTCAGCCCCAGCATTTT
D: TRBD1; V: TRBV10-3; size: NA; J: TRBJ1-6; length: 15; CDR3: CAISFGQGYNSPLHF; DNA: TGTGCCATCAGTTTCGGACAGGGGTATAATTCACCCCTCCACTTT
D: NA; V: TRBV5-4; size: NA; J: TRBJ2-1; length: 13; CDR3: CASSSDREDEQFF; DNA: TGTGCCAGCAGTTCCGACAGGGAGGATGAGCAGTTCTTC
D: NA; V: TRBV7-6; size: few; J: TRBJ1-2; length: 13; CDR3: CASSLPDSYGYTF; DNA: TGTGCCAGCAGCTTACCCGACAGTTATGGCTACACCTTC
D: TRBD1; V: TRBV5-1; size: NA; J: TRBJ2-3; length: 15; CDR3: CASSDRGPSTDTQYF; DNA: TGCGCCAGCAGCGACAGGGGACCGAGCACAGATACGCAGTATTTT
D: NA; V: TRBV7-8; size: NA; J: TRBJ1-5; length: 14; CDR3: CASSLGRGNQPQHF; DNA: TGTGCCAGCAGCTTAGGTAGGGGGAATCAGCCCCAGCATTTT
D: TRBD1; V: TRBV6-5; size: NA; J: TRBJ1-5; length: 14; CDR3: CASRGQGNIGAQHF; DNA: TGTGCCAGCAGGGGACAGGGTAATATCGGGGCCCAGCATTTT
D: NA; V: TRBV5-6; size: NA; J: TRBJ1-3; length: 12; CDR3: CASSSNRNTIYF; DNA: TGTGCCAGCAGCTCGAACCGGAACACCATATATTTT
D: NA; V: TRBV27; size: NA; J: TRBJ2-2; length: 15; CDR3: CASSPRTFNTGELFF; DNA: TGTGCCAGCAGTCCCCGGACTTTTAACACCGGGGAGCTGTTTTTT
D: NA; V: TRBV27; size: NA; J: TRBJ2-3; length: 16; CDR3: CASSLLRDWSTDTQYF; DNA: TGTGCCAGCAGTTTATTAAGGGACTGGAGCACAGATACGCAGTATTTT
D: TRBD1; V: TRBV7-9; size: few; J: TRBJ1-2; length: 13; CDR3: CASSTGQPLDYTF; DNA: TGTGCCAGCAGCACGGGACAGCCGCTAGACTACACCTTC
D: NA; V: TRBV6-4; size: NA; J: TRBJ1-1; length: 13; CDR3: CASSVTGNTEAFF; DNA: TGTGCCAGCAGTGTTACAGGGAACACTGAAGCTTTCTTT
D: NA; V: TRBV5-4; size: NA; J: TRBJ2-5; length: 15; CDR3: CASSSVGGGQETQYF; DNA: TGTGCCAGCAGCTCAGTCGGGGGAGGACAAGAGACCCAGTACTTC
D: NA; V: TRBV19; size: NA; J: TRBJ1-6; length: 13; CDR3: CASSPGLTQALHF; DNA: TGTGCCAGTAGTCCGGGACTGACTCAGGCCCTCCACTTT
D: NA; V: TRBV4-3; size: few; J: TRBJ2-7; length: 13; CDR3: CASSQDRSYEQYF; DNA: TGCGCCAGCAGCCAAGATCGGTCCTACGAGCAGTACTTC
D: NA; V: TRBV4-3; size: NA; J: TRBJ1-6; length: 15; CDR3: CASSQDRGQASPLHF; DNA: TGCGCCAGCAGCCAAGACCGGGGTCAGGCTTCACCCCTCCACTTT
D: NA; V: TRBV19; size: NA; J: TRBJ1-1; length: 12; CDR3: CASSIWAEEAFF; DNA: TGTGCCAGTAGTATCTGGGCCGAAGAAGCTTTCTTT
D: TRBD2; V: TRBV11-2; size: NA; J: TRBJ2-5; length: 16; CDR3: CASSLGSGGAGETQYF; DNA: TGTGCCAGCAGCTTAGGGAGCGGGGGGGCCGGGGAGACCCAGTACTTC
D: NA; V: TRBV21-1; size: medium-sized; J: TRBJ2-7; length: 16; CDR3: CASSPLKDRGSYEQYF; DNA: TGTGCCAGCAGCCCCCTCAAGGACCGGGGCTCCTACGAGCAGTACTTC
D: NA; V: TRBV19; size: NA; J: TRBJ2-5; length: 15; CDR3: CASSIQGGARETQYF; DNA: TGTGCCAGTAGTATACAAGGGGGGGCGCGGGAGACCCAGTACTTC
D: TRBD2; V: TRBV7-2; size: NA; J: TRBJ2-7; length: 14; CDR3: CASSLVASGYEQYF; DNA: TGTGCCAGCAGCTTAGTAGCTAGCGGGTACGAGCAGTACTTC
D: TRBD1; V: TRBV2; size: NA; J: TRBJ1-5; length: 13; CDR3: CASRDRGNQPQHF; DNA: TGTGCTAGCCGGGACAGGGGCAATCAGCCCCAGCATTTT